This T cell receptor (beta chain) stems from a study of shared clonotypes between healthy human individuals. This table comes from immunoSEQ multiplex PCR, and its TCRdb copy is limited to in-frame clones, with some not included. The table lists under 2,000,000 clones, about 95% of them singletons. The V gene's germline CDR1 is SEHNR and CDR2 FQNEAQ (reference sequence). This CDR3 contains 16 residues. V was shortened by 2 bases and J by 0 bases, with 12 bases between the two germline ends. As defined, naive CD8 cells were CD45RO-negative and positively selected for CCR7, with terminally differentiated effector memory CD45RA+ cells excluded.

The rearrangement joins TRBV7-9 to TRBJ2-3; perhaps TRBD1 as D (6 bases). Sequenced sample: naive CD8+ T cells sorted from blood. The source of this sequence is a man aged 18 to 29 in good health. In nucleotides, the CDR3 is TGTGCCAGCAGCTTACTGGACAGACCTAGCACAGATACGCAGTATTTT. Its protein is CASSLLDRPSTDTQYF. The full variable domain, its missing parts supplied by reference TRBV7-9 and TRBJ2-3, is DTGVSQNPRHKITKRGQNVTFRCDPISEHNRLYWYRQTLGQGPEFLTYFQNEAQLEKSRLLSDRFSAERPKGSFSTLEIQRTEQGDSAMYLCASSLLDRPSTDTQYFGPGTRLTVL.